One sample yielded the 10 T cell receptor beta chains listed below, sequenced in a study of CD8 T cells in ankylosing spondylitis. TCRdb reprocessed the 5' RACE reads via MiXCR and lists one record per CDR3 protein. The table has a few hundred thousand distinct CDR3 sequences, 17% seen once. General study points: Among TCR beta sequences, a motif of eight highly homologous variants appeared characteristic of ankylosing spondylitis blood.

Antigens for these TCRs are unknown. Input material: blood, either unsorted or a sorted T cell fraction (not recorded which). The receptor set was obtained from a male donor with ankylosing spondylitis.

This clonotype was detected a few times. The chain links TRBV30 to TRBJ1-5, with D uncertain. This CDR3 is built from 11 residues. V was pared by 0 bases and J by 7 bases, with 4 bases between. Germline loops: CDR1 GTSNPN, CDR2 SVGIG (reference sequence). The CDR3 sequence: CAWSVPQPQHF. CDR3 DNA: TGTGCCTGGAGTGTTCCCCAGCCCCAGCATTTT.

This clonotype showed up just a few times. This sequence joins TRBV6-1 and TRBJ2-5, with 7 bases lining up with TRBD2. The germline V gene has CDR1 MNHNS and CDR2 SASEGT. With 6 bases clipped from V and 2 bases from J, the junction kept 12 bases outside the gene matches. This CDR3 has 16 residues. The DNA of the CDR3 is TGTGCCAGCAGACAACTCCCTAGCGGCAGTCAAGAGACCCAGTACTTC. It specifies CASRQLPSGSQETQYF.

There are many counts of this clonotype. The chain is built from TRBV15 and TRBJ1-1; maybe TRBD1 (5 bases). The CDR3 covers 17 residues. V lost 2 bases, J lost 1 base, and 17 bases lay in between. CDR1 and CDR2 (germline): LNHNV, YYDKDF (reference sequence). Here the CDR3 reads CATSRRRGVGTNTEAFF. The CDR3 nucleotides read TGTGCCACCAGCAGACGAAGAGGGGTTGGAACGAACACTGAAGCTTTCTTT.

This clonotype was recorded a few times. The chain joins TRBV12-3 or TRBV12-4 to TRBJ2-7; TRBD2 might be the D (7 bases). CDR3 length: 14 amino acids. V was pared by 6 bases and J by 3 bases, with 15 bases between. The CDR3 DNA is TGTGCCAGCAGCTGGGGGGGGGGCGGCTACGAGCAGTACTTC. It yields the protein CASSWGGGGYEQYF.

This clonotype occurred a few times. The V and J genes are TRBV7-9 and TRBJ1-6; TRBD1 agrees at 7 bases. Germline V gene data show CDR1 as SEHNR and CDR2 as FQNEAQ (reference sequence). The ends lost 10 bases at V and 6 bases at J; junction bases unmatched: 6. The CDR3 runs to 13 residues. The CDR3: CATRQGPNSPLHF. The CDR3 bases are TGTGCCACTCGACAGGGACCTAATTCACCCCTCCACTTT. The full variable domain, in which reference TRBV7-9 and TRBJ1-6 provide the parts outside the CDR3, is DTGVSQNPRHKITKRGQNVTFRCDPISEHNRLYWYRQTLGQGPEFLTYFQNEAQLEKSRLLSDRFSAERPKGSFSTLEIQRTEQGDSAMYLCATRQGPNSPLHFGNGTRLTVT.

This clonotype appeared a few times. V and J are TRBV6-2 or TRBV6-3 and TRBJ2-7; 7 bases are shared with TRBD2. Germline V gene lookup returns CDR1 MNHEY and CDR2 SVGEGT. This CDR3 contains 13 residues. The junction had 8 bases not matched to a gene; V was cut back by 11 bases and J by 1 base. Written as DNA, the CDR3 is TGTGCCGCACGGTGGGGGGGATCCTACGAGCAGTACTTC. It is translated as CAARWGGSYEQYF.

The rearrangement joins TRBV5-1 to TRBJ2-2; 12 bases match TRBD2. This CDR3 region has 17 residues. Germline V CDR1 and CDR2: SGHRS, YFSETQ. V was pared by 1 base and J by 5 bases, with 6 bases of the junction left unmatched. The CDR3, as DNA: TGCGCCAGCAGCTTGCCTAGCGGGAGGGCCCTGACCGGGGAGCTGTTTTTT. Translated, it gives CASSLPSGRALTGELFF.

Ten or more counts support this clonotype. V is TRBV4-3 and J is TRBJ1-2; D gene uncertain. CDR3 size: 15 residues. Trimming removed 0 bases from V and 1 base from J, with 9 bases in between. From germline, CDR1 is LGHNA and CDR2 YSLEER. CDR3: CASSQDQRSNYGYTF. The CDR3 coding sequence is TGCGCCAGCAGCCAAGATCAGAGGAGTAACTATGGCTACACCTTC.

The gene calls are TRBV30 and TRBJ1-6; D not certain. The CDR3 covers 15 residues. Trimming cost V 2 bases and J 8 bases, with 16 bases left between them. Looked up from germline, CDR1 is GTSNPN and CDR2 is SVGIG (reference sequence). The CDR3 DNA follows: TGTGCCTGGAGTACCCAGGACCTTGCCTATTCACCCCTCCACTTT. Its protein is CAWSTQDLAYSPLHF.

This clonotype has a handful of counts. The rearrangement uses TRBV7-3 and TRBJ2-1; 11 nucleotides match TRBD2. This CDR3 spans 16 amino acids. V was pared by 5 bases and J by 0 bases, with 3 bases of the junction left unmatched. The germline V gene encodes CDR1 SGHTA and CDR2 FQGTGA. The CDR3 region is CASSTTSGGSYNEQFF. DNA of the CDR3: TGTGCCAGCAGCACAACTAGCGGGGGCTCCTACAATGAGCAGTTCTTC. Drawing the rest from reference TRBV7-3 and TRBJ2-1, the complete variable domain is GAGVSQTPSNKVTEKGKYVELRCDPISGHTALYWYRQSLGQGPEFLIYFQGTGAADDSGLPNDRFFAVRPEGSVSTLKIQRTERGDSAVYLCASSTTSGGSYNEQFFGPGTRLTVL.